Below, one T cell receptor beta chain is given with its context. Antigen unknown. The data originate from a study of T cells in localized non-small cell lung cancer. Broader study findings: A higher density of T cells in blood coincided with extended overall survival. Among the top 100 tumor clones, a median 57 appeared in adjacent lung.

Looked up from germline, CDR1 is SGHNT and CDR2 is YYREEE (reference sequence). Trimming left V 2 bases short and J 0 bases short, with 11 bases between. The CDR3 has 15 amino acids. Clones were read by immunoSEQ multiplex PCR, and TCRdb kept only the in-frame ones, dropping some. The sample lists fewer than 40,000 clones, about nine tenths occurring once. Sequencing used peripheral blood mononuclear cells, obtained before any cancer treatment. The sequence was obtained from a man between 40 and 70 years old with stage III lung adenocarcinoma. The J gene is TRBJ1-1, the V gene TRBV5-4, with D unresolved. CDR3 in amino acids: CASSFGGSMNTEAFF. The DNA for the CDR3 is TGTGCCAGCAGCTTTGGTGGCAGCATGAACACTGAAGCTTTCTTT.